This TCR beta chain was sequenced during a study of T cells in Graves' hyperthyroidism and ophthalmopathy (dated by TCRdb to between 2019 and 2020). Regarding the research as a whole: Peripheral blood was collected at initial diagnosis, before any treatment. For training and testing, the 100 or so patients in the discovery cohort were randomly divided in a 7:3 ratio. To identify TCR V-J signatures that set the groups apart, the researchers used a discovery cohort of about a hundred patients, made up of 43 with Graves' ophthalmopathy and 55 to 65 with stable Graves' hyperthyroidism. Once sampling was done, hyperthyroidism patients were given methimazole at a starting dose of 30 mg daily, whereas ophthalmopathy patients were given high-dose intravenous methylprednisolone. The paper reports TCR Vbeta CDR3 sequencing of over 120 peripheral blood samples: approximately 41 ophthalmopathy, roughly 80 hyperthyroidism and about 17 progressor patients. An independent validation cohort of under 20 hyperthyroidism patients and approximately 17 patients who later progressed to ophthalmopathy tested prospective prediction of ophthalmopathy. In more than 5 Graves' hyperthyroidism patients, the study also compared T-cell repertoires from thyroid tissue with T-cell repertoires from blood. Study-wide conclusions, independent of this receptor: In validation, the model predicted progression to ophthalmopathy with around 71% sensitivity and 72% to 75% specificity, a median of about six months before onset. No statistical method was used to fix the sample size in advance, and group allocation was not hidden from the investigators. Blood samples also contained most of the expanded thyroid clonotypes (frequency above 0.001), which suggests that blood repertoires may reflect thyroid immune responses. A 13 V-J signature model separated ophthalmopathy from stable hyperthyroidism, with approximately 87% sensitivity and about 81% specificity in cross-validation and 80%/75% in testing.

This clonotype was observed at least ten times. Its specific antigen is unknown. A read error may produce the germline difference seen at one junction end. Amplification of TCR beta CDR3 regions was carried out from RNA transcripts. The first round of RT-PCR for the TCR CDR3 was performed with the HTBI primer set and the Qiagen OneStep RT-PCR kit. Libraries were constructed in a second round of multiplex PCR, after which size selection and purification were performed. Libraries were sequenced paired-end with 100 bp reads on an Illumina HiSeq2000. The study's processing was this. Raw data were processed with SOAPnuke, discarding reads with adapters, uncalled bases, mean Phred below 15, or no exact constant-primer or identifier match. COPE v1.2.5 was used to merge the high-quality paired reads, and each unique nucleotide sequence was defined as a clonotype. Clonotypes were aligned to IMGT TRBV, TRBD and TRBJ reference segments using MiTCR v1.1. The analysis was restricted to V-J combinations with a frequency above 0.0001, which together covered just over 98% of the repertoires. A TCS score was defined as the ratio of F50 (clonal expansion) to E x V (chaos), with BLOSUM62-based TCRdist applied between CDR3 peptides within each V-J. Welch's t-statistics and random forest reduced around 510 V-J features to 13, which were used in a naive Bayes classifier (R e1071). In TCRdb, the public reads were trimmed at Q25 with fastp and aligned with MiXCR, with productive beta chains retained. Each entry is one CDR3 protein sequence, shown with its most common DNA and genes. The V and J calls come from TCRdb's annotation, not from the publication. The sample yields approximately 400,000 distinct CDR3 sequences; about 15% were counted once. The ten top clones hold 28% of the sample.

The CDR3 measures 15 amino acids from cysteine to phenylalanine. Left in the record is the CDR3 DNA by itself, 45 bases read in frame from the first base. CDR1 LNHDA and CDR2 SQIVND were looked up in the germline V gene (reference sequence). Hyperthyroidism patients were newly diagnosed, had a disease duration of under 2 months, and were aged 18 to 65 years. Exclusion was applied to patients with uncontrolled infections, other autoimmune diseases, pregnancy or lactation. Diagnoses were established on the basis of clinical symptoms, serum thyroxine and TRAb, thyroid ultrasound, and orbital computed tomography. For progressor patients, blood was drawn at the first diagnosis of hyperthyroidism, before any ophthalmopathy symptoms had appeared. Ficoll-Paque density gradient centrifugation was used to isolate PBMCs from approximately 11 ml of fresh peripheral blood. Progressor patients were first diagnosed with Graves' hyperthyroidism and then developed ophthalmopathy during follow-up. Total RNA was extracted using Trizol reagent, and RNA quality was assessed on an Agilent 2100 Bioanalyzer.

Recombination connected TRBV19 to TRBJ1-5; the D gene is perhaps TRBD1, on 5 matching bases. The sequenced material came from blood. The sequence derives from a woman younger than 30 with Graves' hyperthyroidism that later progressed to Graves' ophthalmopathy. The CDR3 region reads CASSLTVTSDQPQHF. The DNA sequence follows: TGTGCCAGTAGTTTGACAGTGACTAGCGATCAGCCCCAGCATTTT.